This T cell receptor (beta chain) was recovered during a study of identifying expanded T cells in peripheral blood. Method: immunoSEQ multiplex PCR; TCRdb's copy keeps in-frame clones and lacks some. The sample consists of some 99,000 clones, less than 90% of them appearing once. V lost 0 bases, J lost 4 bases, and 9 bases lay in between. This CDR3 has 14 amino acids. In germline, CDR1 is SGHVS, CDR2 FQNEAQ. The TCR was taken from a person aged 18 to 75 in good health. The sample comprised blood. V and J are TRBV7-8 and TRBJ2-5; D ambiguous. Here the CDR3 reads CASSLAGRGETQYF. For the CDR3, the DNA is TGTGCCAGCAGCTTAGCTGGCCGTGGAGAGACCCAGTACTTC. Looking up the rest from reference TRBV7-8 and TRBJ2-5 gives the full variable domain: GAGVSQSPRYKVAKRGQDVALRCDPISGHVSLFWYQQALGQGPEFLTYFQNEAQLDKSGLPSDRFFAERPEGSVSTLKIQRTQQEDSAVYLCASSLAGRGETQYFGPGTRLLVL.